This TCR beta chain was sequenced in a study of cytomegalovirus exposure and HLA in healthy donors. Whole-study context: Most donors, roughly 77% of some 400 genotyped, fell in the Caucasian-associated ancestry cluster.

Study outcomes and limitations: Analysis was carried out at a later point, and it linked a missense DCLRE1C variant to TCR beta V- and J-gene trimming. High sensitivity and specificity were reportedly achieved when the classifier diagnosed cytomegalovirus status. Prior analysis indicated that the majority of TCR beta V segments exhibited productivity approximately 87% or approximately 30% of the time.

Per germline, CDR1 KGHSH and CDR2 LQKENI. The germline V and J ends were trimmed by 1 base and 4 bases, with 8 bases remaining between them. The CDR3 is 13 residues long. PCR employed 60 Vbeta and 13 Jbeta primers. The data were produced by immunoSEQ multiplex PCR, yet TCRdb's version contains in-frame clones alone and is incomplete. The sample includes some 130,000 clones, about 80% of them seen just once. A note on this clone: As yet, its antigen is unknown.

The specimen was PBMCs. The genes are TRBV18 and TRBJ2-7; the D gene is possibly TRBD2 (6 bases). This TCR was sampled from a man aged 50 or older in good health and CMV-seronegative. The CDR3 nucleotides are TGTGCCAGCTCACCACGGGACTTGTACGAGCAGTACTTC. It specifies CASSPRDLYEQYF. The complete variable domain, with remaining parts taken from reference TRBV18 and TRBJ2-7, reads NAGVMQNPRHLVRRRGQEARLRCSPMKGHSHVYWYRQLPEEGLKFMVYLQKENIIDESGMPKERFSAEFPKEGPSILRIQQVVRGDSAAYFCASSPRDLYEQYFGPGTRLTVT.